This TCR beta chain comes out of a study of CD4 T cells in relation to SARS-CoV-2 and coronaviruses. Study-level results: Approximately 65% of donors had memory CD4+ clonotypes crossrecognizing SARS-CoV-2 and common cold coronavirus spike.

This CDR3 comprises 12 residues. Germline CDR1 and CDR2: PRHDT and FYEKMQ (reference sequence). V dropped 4 bases and J dropped 9 bases, with 13 bases sitting between them. Method: immunoSEQ multiplex PCR; TCRdb's copy keeps in-frame clones and lacks some. The top ten hold 6% to 9.5% of the sample, which has 10,000 to 15,000 clones, 65% to 70% seen once. In regard to this clone: Its antigen remains unknown.

Before the COVID-19 pandemic, during about 2011-2019, CD4+ T cells were taken from unexposed donors. Isolation of CD4+ T cells took place after around 11 days in culture. Cells permitting, SARS-CoV-2 S/N and four cold-coronavirus spikes were tested on unexposed-donor CD4+ T cells. Half the medium was replaced with IL-2 medium on days 3 and 7. The genes are TRBV13 and TRBJ2-7; no firm D call. The sequenced material came from CD4+ T cells from PBMCs, cultured in vitro. The receptor's source is a human donor in good health. The CDR3 region has the DNA TGTGCCAGCAGCTCCCCCGGCCTCGGGCAGTACTTC. Protein: CASSSPGLGQYF. Based on the CDR3 plus reference TRBV13 and TRBJ2-7, the full variable domain is AAGVIQSPRHLIKEKRETATLKCYPIPRHDTVYWYQQGPGQDPQFLISFYEKMQSDKGSIPDRFSAQQFSDYHSELNMSSLELGDSALYFCASSSPGLGQYFGPGTRLTVT.